Shown below are 24 T cell receptor beta chains from a single sample sequenced in a study of metastatic and nonmetastatic thyroid tumors. TCRdb reprocessed the PCR reads via MiXCR. The table includes roughly 24,000 clones, less than 20% detected once. Patients underwent thyroid surgery, and none had received any treatment before it. The sample consisted of adjacent normal tissue. Source of these receptors: a male donor with papillary thyroid cancer or a benign thyroid nodule (not recorded which). Some clones in this sample may be carry-over from other donors' samples.

Ten or more counts support this clone. The chain employs TRBV20-1 and TRBJ1-6, with 11 bases that match TRBD1. CDR1 and CDR2 (germline): DFQATT, SNEGSKA (reference sequence). After removal of 6 bases from V and 7 bases from J, the junction contained 8 bases not matched to a gene. The CDR3 runs 15 residues. The CDR3 loop is CSALDRGLPNSPLHF. In DNA, the CDR3 is TGCAGTGCCCTGGACAGGGGGCTCCCGAATTCACCCCTCCACTTT.

Ten or more counts support this clone. The rearrangement joins TRBV5-6 to TRBJ2-7; a weak D match, TRBD1 (6 bases). The CDR3 is 14 residues long. Trimming removed 4 bases at V and 2 bases at J, with 13 bases between. Germline V gene data show CDR1 as SGHDT and CDR2 as YYEEEE. Here the CDR3 reads CASSPRTDTYEQYV. CDR3 nucleotides: TGTGCCAGCAGCCCACGGACAGATACCTACGAGCAGTACGTC.

In its sample, this clone ranks as medium-sized. The gene calls are TRBV12-3 or TRBV12-4 and TRBJ2-1; 7 bases are shared with TRBD1. J was trimmed by 2 bases and V by 5 bases; bases with no gene match: 6. CDR3 length: 15 residues. The CDR3: CASSTRDRTYNEQFF. DNA for the CDR3: TGTGCCAGCAGTACCCGGGACAGAACCTACAATGAGCAGTTCTTC.

This clone has only a few counts. The chain has TRBV2 and TRBJ1-3; D is uncertain. The CDR3 covers 13 residues. V gave up 3 bases and J gave up 0 bases, with 3 bases separating them. Germline values: CDR1 SNHLY, CDR2 FYNNEI. The CDR3 bases are TGTGCCAGCAGTGACAACTCTGGAAACACCATATATTTT. Amino acids: CASSDNSGNTIYF. The whole variable domain, remainder taken from reference TRBV2 and TRBJ1-3, is EPEVTQTPSHQVTQMGQEVILRCVPISNHLYFYWYRQILGQKVEFLVSFYNNEISEKSEIFDDQFSVERPDGSNFTLKIRSTKLEDSAMYFCASSDNSGNTIYFGEGSWLTVV.

As to this clone: The junction and the germline gene differ at one end; a read error may be behind it. This chain uses TRBV11-2 with TRBJ1-5; D not certain. CDR1 and CDR2 (germline): SGHAT, FQNNGV. This CDR3 contains 17 residues. In DNA, the CDR3 is TGTTCCAGCACCGCCGCTGAGGCAGGAACTAGCAATCAGCCCCAGCGTTTT. Amino acids: CSSTAAEAGTSNQPQRF.

As concerns this clone: The conserved final phenylalanine or tryptophan is absent from the CDR3, which likely points to a read error. This chain joins TRBV12-3 or TRBV12-4 and TRBJ2-1; no firm D call. The length of the CDR3 is 11 residues. The germline V and J ends were trimmed by 5 bases and 12 bases, with 11 bases remaining between them. In nucleotides, the CDR3 is TGTGCCAGCAGTCTCCATGGGTGGCAGTTCTCC. Protein: CASSLHGWQFS.

The chain recombines TRBV2 with TRBJ2-7, with 9 bases aligning to TRBD1. The CDR3 is 13 amino acids. Losses at the gene ends were 5 bases for V and 6 bases for J; bases not matched to a gene: 5. Per the germline V gene, CDR1 is SNHLY and CDR2 is FYNNEI. CDR3: CASSPGTGFEQYF. The CDR3 coding sequence is TGTGCCAGCAGTCCCGGGACAGGGTTCGAGCAGTACTTC. Full variable domain (remainder filled in from reference TRBV2 and TRBJ2-7): EPEVTQTPSHQVTQMGQEVILRCVPISNHLYFYWYRQILGQKVEFLVSFYNNEISEKSEIFDDQFSVERPDGSNFTLKIRSTKLEDSAMYFCASSPGTGFEQYFGPGTRLTVT.

This clone is termed medium-sized. The chain carries TRBV6-1 and TRBJ1-2, with D unclear. V was pared by 6 bases and J by 1 base, with 15 bases between. This CDR3 spans 15 amino acids. The germline CDR1 and CDR2 sequences are MNHNS and SASEGT. The CDR3 sequence: CASSPPIYGNYGYTF. The CDR3 DNA sequence: TGTGCCAGCAGCCCCCCAATATATGGTAACTATGGCTACACCTTC.

CDR3 residues: CASSLRLAGVGYNEQFF. CDR3 in DNA: TGTGCCAGCAGCTTACGACTAGCGGGGGTGGGTTACAATGAGCAGTTCTTC. V gene TRBV7-3 combines with J gene TRBJ2-1; 12 bases match TRBD2. Germline values: CDR1 SGHTA, CDR2 FQGTGA. The V segment lost 2 bases and the J segment 4 bases; nucleotides outside the gene matches: 6. CDR3 length: 17 residues.

This clone was found many times. The V and J genes are TRBV19 and TRBJ2-2; tentatively, D is TRBD2 (6 bases). This CDR3 spans 14 amino acids. V lost 10 bases and J lost 4, with 16 bases in between. Germline assignment: CDR1 LNHDA and CDR2 SQIVND (reference sequence). The CDR3 DNA reads TGTGCCACAAGACTGGGACTGTCCACCGGGGAGCTGTTTTTT. This translates into CATRLGLSTGELFF.

This clone was recorded at least ten times. This chain connects TRBV5-4 to TRBJ1-2; maybe TRBD1 (6 bases). Germline V gene lookup returns CDR1 SGHNT and CDR2 YYREEE (reference sequence). The CDR3 is made up of 14 amino acids. Deletions cut 2 bases from V and 8 bases from J, with 16 bases between. The CDR3 nucleotides read TGTGCCAGCAGCTTTCGGACAGCCGACCGAGGCTACACCTTC. Its protein is CASSFRTADRGYTF.

This clone has at least ten counts. The chain couples TRBV5-1 to TRBJ2-5; D unclear. The germline V gene encodes CDR1 SGHRS and CDR2 YFSETQ. The CDR3 runs to 12 residues. Deletions cut 3 bases from V and 0 bases from J, with 3 bases between. The CDR3, as DNA: TGCGCCAGCAGCTACAACCAAGAGACCCAGTACTTC. Translating it yields CASSYNQETQYF.

Sample share makes this clone medium-sized. The chain has TRBV28 and TRBJ2-7; no clear D gene. From germline, CDR1 is MDHEN and CDR2 SYDVKM. The germline V and J ends were trimmed by 3 bases and 4 bases, with 4 bases remaining between them. CDR3 length equals 11 residues. The CDR3 DNA follows: TGTGCCAGCAGTTTTCAGTACGAGCAGTACTTC. It specifies CASSFQYEQYF.

The gene calls are TRBV2 and TRBJ2-2; D is unresolved. V was trimmed by 5 bases and J by 1 base, leaving 8 bases between them. The length of the CDR3 is 14 residues. In germline, CDR1 is SNHLY, CDR2 FYNNEI. In DNA, the CDR3 is TGTGCCAGCAGTCGCGGAGTGAACACCGGGGAGCTGTTTTTT. As protein: CASSRGVNTGELFF.

The sample holds a few counts of this clone. The chain is built from TRBV9 and TRBJ2-1; D not certain. Trimming stripped 2 bases from V and 5 bases from J, with 20 bases between. The CDR3 has 17 residues. Germline assignment: CDR1 SGDLS and CDR2 YYNGEE. The CDR3 nucleotides read TGTGCCAGCAGCGTGTCGGCGCCCCCCTTCCGGGACAATGAGCAGTTCTTC. Protein sequence: CASSVSAPPFRDNEQFF.

This clone was counted many times. The chain has TRBV29-1 and TRBJ1-1, with TRBD1 identical over 9 bases. There are 13 residues in the CDR3. V trimming: 3 bases; J trimming: 7 bases; junction bases outside the gene matches: 6. From germline, CDR1 is SQVTM and CDR2 ANQGSEA. CDR3 in DNA: TGCAGCGTTGAGCCCGGGACAGGGTTTGAAGCTTTCTTT. Encoded protein: CSVEPGTGFEAFF.

In this sample, this clone turned up many times. CDR3 nucleotide sequence: TGTGCCAGCAGCTTGGCGAGGCTAGAGACCGGGGAGCTGTTTTTT. Translating gives CASSLARLETGELFF. The chain carries TRBV7-8 and TRBJ2-2, with D hard to call. Trimming left V 3 bases short and J 5 bases short, with 13 bases between. The germline V gene encodes CDR1 SGHVS and CDR2 FQNEAQ. The CDR3 contains 15 residues.

This clone was seen repeatedly, ten times or more. V is TRBV5-5 and J is TRBJ2-5, with D unclear. This CDR3 region has 13 residues. Germline loops: CDR1 SGHKS, CDR2 YYEKEE (reference sequence). The V end was cut by 1 base, the J end by 2 bases, with 6 bases between. CDR3 sequence (DNA): TGTGCCAGCAGCTTGCTCGTGCAAGAGACCCAGTACTTC. As protein: CASSLLVQETQYF.

This clone was seen only a few times. The chain is built from TRBV6-1 and TRBJ2-1; no firm D call. The length of the CDR3 is 12 residues. V was trimmed by 7 bases and J by 7 bases, leaving 11 bases between them. In germline, CDR1 is MNHNS, CDR2 SASEGT. The chain's CDR3 is CASKNRLNEQFF. CDR3 DNA sequence: TGTGCCAGCAAAAACCGACTTAATGAGCAGTTCTTC.

This clone showed up many times. Different DNA sequences within this sample yield the same CDR3. This sequence joins TRBV6-1 and TRBJ2-1, with D tentatively TRBD1 (6 bases). The CDR3 is 17 amino acids. Trimming removed 4 bases at V and 1 base at J, with 17 bases between. Per the germline V gene, CDR1 is MNHNS and CDR2 is SASEGT. CDR3 sequence reads: CASSGGSAGASYNEQFF. The DNA for the CDR3 is TGTGCCAGCAGTGGGGGGTCTGCAGGGGCGTCCTACAATGAGCAGTTCTTC.

This clone is deemed medium-sized. This sequence joins TRBV5-1 and TRBJ2-7, with a weak D call TRBD1 (6 bases). The CDR3 spans 14 residues. Trimming removed 1 base at V and 7 bases at J, with 15 bases between. CDR1 and CDR2 (germline): SGHRS, YFSETQ. The DNA of the CDR3 is TGCGCCAGCAGCTTGTACAGGGTCGGTGAAGAGCAGTACTTC. Translating gives CASSLYRVGEEQYF.

On this clone itself: A junction boundary mismatches the germline segment, possibly from a read error. The gene calls are TRBV10-3 and TRBJ2-1; 7 positions match TRBD1. Germline lookup yields CDR1 ENHRY and CDR2 SYGVKD. The CDR3 runs to 15 residues. The CDR3 DNA is TGTGCCATCAGTGCGTACAGGGGAAGTTACAATGACCAGTTCTTC. Protein product: CAISAYRGSYNDQFF.

This clone was picked up many times. The chain is built from TRBV9 and TRBJ2-5; D gene ambiguous. Germline CDR1 SGDLS, CDR2 YYNGEE. This CDR3 spans 14 amino acids. Trimming left V 0 bases short and J 1 base short, with 7 bases between. CDR3 region: CASSVGSGQETQYF. The CDR3 DNA sequence: TGTGCCAGCAGCGTAGGGTCAGGCCAAGAGACCCAGTACTTC.

A note on this clone: The junction shows a germline mismatch at one end, possibly a read error. The V and J genes are TRBV6-5 and TRBJ2-5; D could derive from TRBD1 or TRBD2 (5 bases each). Germline V gene data show CDR1 as MNHEY and CDR2 as SVGAGI. This CDR3 region has 14 residues. CDR3 sequence reads: CDSRRDGAHETQYF. CDR3 nucleotide sequence: TGTGACAGCAGAAGGGACGGAGCTCACGAGACCCAGTACTTC.